This TCR beta chain originates from a study of blood T cell repertoires in COVID-19. Turning to the study itself: From the United States, Italy and Spain came samples of acute and convalescent COVID-19.

V lost 1 base, J lost 4 bases, and 14 bases lay in between. In germline, CDR1 is SGHTA, CDR2 FQGNSA. The CDR3 totals 15 residues. As originally analysed: Reference gene primer amplification yielded estimated nucleated cell counts. The protocol was immunoSEQ multiplex PCR, while the TCRdb copy is restricted to in-frame clones and leaves out a portion. That table gives V, J and clone size, and the DNA gave D and trimming. The table has fewer than 50,000 clones, roughly 82% seen once. The specimen sequenced was peripheral blood. The V gene is TRBV7-2, the J gene TRBJ2-7; maybe TRBD2 (6 bases). The clonotype was recovered from a human donor in a cohort sampled during active COVID-19. The DNA for the CDR3 is TGTGCCAGCAGCTTAGACAGGACTATTATATACGAGCAGTACTTC. This codes for CASSLDRTIIYEQYF.